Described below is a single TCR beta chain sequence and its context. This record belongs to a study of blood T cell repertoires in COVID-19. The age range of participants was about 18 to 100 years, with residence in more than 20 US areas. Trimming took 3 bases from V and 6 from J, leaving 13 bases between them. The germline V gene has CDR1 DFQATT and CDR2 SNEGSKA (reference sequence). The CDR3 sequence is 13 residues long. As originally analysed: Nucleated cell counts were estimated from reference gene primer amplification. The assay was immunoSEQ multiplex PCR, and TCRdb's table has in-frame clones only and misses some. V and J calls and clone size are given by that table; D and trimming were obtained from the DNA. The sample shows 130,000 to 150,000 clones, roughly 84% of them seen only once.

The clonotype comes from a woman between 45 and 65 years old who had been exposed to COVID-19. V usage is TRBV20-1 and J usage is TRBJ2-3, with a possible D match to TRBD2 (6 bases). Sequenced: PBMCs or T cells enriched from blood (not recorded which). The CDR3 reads CSASPIGRDTQYF. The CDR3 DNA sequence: TGCAGTGCTAGTCCCATTGGGAGGGATACGCAGTATTTT.